These 4 T cell receptor beta chains came from one sample sequenced in a study of blood T cell repertoires in COVID-19. Repertoires were generated with immunoSEQ multiplex PCR, while TCRdb's copy carries only in-frame clones and drops some. The table includes some 130,000 clones, around 73% detected once. Sequenced material: peripheral blood. These receptor sequences come from a man aged 55 to 70 who had recovered from COVID-19.

The chain joins TRBV10-3 to TRBJ2-7; 9 bases match TRBD1. There are 15 residues in the CDR3. Germline V lookup: CDR1 ENHRY, CDR2 SYGVKD. V was clipped by 5 bases and J by 1 base; unmatched bases: 6. The CDR3 is CAISPTGGGSYEQYF. The CDR3 DNA sequence: TGTGCCATCAGTCCGACAGGGGGAGGATCCTACGAGCAGTACTTC.

V is TRBV25-1 and J is TRBJ1-4; D not certain. Looked up from germline, CDR1 is MGHDK and CDR2 is SYGVNS. The CDR3 runs 15 residues. The V gene lost 1 base and the J gene lost 2 bases, with 8 bases spanning the gap. The CDR3 spells CASSEWEATNEKLFF. The CDR3, as DNA: TGTGCCAGCAGTGAATGGGAGGCGACTAATGAAAAACTGTTTTTT.

The chain is built from TRBV7-2 and TRBJ2-3; 8 bases line up with TRBD1. Germline lookup yields CDR1 SGHTA and CDR2 FQGNSA. Trimming cost V 5 bases and J 3 bases; bases outside gene matches: 10. The CDR3 consists of 16 residues. The DNA for the CDR3 is TGTGCCAGCAGCCCGGACAGGGTTCGGGCGACAGATACGCAGTATTTT. Translating gives CASSPDRVRATDTQYF.

The chain is built from TRBV27 and TRBJ1-1; possible D gene TRBD1, 5 bases. Germline assignment: CDR1 MNHEY and CDR2 SMNVEV (reference sequence). The germline V and J ends were trimmed by 8 bases and 6 bases, with 19 bases remaining between them. The CDR3 is 14 residues long. The CDR3 DNA is TGTGCCAGCCGTAGAACCGGGACTTGGGCTGAAGCTTTCTTT. Translating gives CASRRTGTWAEAFF.